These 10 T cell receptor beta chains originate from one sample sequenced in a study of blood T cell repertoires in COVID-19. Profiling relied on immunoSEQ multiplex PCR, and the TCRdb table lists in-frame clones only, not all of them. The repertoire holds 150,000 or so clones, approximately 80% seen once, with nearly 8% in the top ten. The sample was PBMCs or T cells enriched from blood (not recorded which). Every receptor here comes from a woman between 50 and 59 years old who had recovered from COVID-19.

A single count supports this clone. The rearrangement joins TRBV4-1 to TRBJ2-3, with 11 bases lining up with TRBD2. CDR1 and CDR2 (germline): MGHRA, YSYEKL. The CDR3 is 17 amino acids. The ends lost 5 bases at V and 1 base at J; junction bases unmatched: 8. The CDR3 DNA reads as TGCGCCAGCAGCGACGTTAGCGGGAGGGCTGGCACAGATACGCAGTATTTT. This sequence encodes CASSDVSGRAGTDTQYF.

Here the CDR3 DNA reads TGTGCCAGCATTGGAACCGGGACATACAATCAGCCCCAGCATTTT. The encoded protein is CASIGTGTYNQPQHF. The chain carries TRBV28 and TRBJ1-5; possibly TRBD1 for D (6 bases). From germline, CDR1 is MDHEN and CDR2 SYDVKM. The V and J ends lost 7 bases and 3 bases respectively, with 16 bases between them. The length of the CDR3 is 15 residues.

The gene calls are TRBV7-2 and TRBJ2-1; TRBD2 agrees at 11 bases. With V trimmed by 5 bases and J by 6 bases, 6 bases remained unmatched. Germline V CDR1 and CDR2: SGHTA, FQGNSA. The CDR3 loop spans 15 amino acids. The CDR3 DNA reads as TGTGCCAGCAGCCCCCAACTAGCGGGGGCCAATGAGCAGTTCTTC. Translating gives CASSPQLAGANEQFF.

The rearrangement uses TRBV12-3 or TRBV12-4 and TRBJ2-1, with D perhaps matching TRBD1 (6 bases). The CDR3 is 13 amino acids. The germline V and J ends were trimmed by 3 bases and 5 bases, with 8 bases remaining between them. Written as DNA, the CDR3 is TGTGCCAGCAGTTTCCGACAGGACAATGAGCAGTTCTTC. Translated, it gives CASSFRQDNEQFF.

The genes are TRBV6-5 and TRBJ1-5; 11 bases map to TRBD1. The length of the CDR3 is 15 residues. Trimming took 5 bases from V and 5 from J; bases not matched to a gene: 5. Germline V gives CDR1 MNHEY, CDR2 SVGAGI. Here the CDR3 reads CASSIRTGGDQPQHF. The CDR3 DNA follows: TGTGCCAGCAGTATACGGACAGGGGGCGATCAGCCCCAGCATTTT.

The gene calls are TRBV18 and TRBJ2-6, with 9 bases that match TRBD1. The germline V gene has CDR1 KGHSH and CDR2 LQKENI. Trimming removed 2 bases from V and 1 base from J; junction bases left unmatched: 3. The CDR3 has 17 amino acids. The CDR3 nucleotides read TGTGCCAGCTCACCAGGGACAGGGTTTTCTGGGGCCAACGTCCTGACTTTC. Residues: CASSPGTGFSGANVLTF.

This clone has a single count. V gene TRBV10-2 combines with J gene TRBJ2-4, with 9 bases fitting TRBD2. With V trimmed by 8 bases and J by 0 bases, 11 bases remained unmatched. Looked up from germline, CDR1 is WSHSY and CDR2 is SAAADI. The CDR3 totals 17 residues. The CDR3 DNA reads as TGCGCCAGCCAGGCTAGCGGGATCAGGCTAGCCAAAAACATTCAGTACTTC. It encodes CASQASGIRLAKNIQYF.

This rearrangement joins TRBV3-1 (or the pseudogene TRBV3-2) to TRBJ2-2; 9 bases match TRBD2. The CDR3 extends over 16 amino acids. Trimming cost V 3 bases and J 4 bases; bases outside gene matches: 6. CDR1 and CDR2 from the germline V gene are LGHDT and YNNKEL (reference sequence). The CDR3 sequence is CASSHFSGGGTGELFF. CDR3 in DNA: TGTGCCAGCAGCCACTTTAGCGGGGGCGGCACCGGGGAGCTGTTTTTT.

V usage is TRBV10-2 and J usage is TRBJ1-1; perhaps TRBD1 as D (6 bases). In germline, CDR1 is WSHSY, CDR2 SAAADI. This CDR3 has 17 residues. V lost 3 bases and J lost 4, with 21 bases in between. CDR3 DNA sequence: TGCGCCAGCAGTGAAATCCCGGGACACGTCATGATCACTGAAGCTTTCTTT. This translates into CASSEIPGHVMITEAFF.

The CDR3 bases are TGTGCCAGCAGTGCGGTCACCTACGAGCAGTACTTC. It translates to CASSAVTYEQYF. V is TRBV28 and J is TRBJ2-7; D unclear. Per the germline V gene, CDR1 is MDHEN and CDR2 is SYDVKM. CDR3 size: 12 residues. V lost 5 bases and J 2 bases, leaving 7 bases between the germline ends.